This TCR beta chain was captured in a study of Graves' ophthalmopathy and Graves' hyperthyroidism. Ten or more counts support this clonotype. This CDR3 is 15 amino acids long. The V end lost 6 bases, the J end lost 3 bases, and 17 bases lay between the germline ends. RNA transcripts provided the template for amplifying TCR beta CDR3 regions. First-round RT-PCR used HTBI primers; second-round multiplex PCR followed. One entry per CDR3 protein, called by TCRdb with MiXCR from the multiplex PCR reads. The sample has about 620,000 distinct CDR3 sequences, about a fifth seen once; the top ten hold approximately 7.7%.

This clonotype was sampled from a woman aged 18-35 years with stable Graves' hyperthyroidism. Some clones in this sample may be carry-over from other donors' samples. The genes are TRBV12-3 or TRBV12-4 and TRBJ1-1; D may be TRBD1 (6 bases). Sequencing was performed on peripheral blood. The CDR3 nucleotides read TGTGCCAGCAGAAAAAACAGGGAGTGGGACACTGAAGCTTTCTTT. Residues: CASRKNREWDTEAFF.